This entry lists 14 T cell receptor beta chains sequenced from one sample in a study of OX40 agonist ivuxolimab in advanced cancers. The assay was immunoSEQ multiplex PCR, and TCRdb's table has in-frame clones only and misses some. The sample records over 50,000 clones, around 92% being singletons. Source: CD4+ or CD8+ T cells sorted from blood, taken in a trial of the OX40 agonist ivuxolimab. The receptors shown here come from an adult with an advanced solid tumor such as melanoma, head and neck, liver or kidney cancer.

The CDR3 loop is CASSPGGENEKLFF. In DNA form, the CDR3 reads TGTGCCAGCAGTCCAGGGGGCGAGAATGAAAAACTGTTTTTT. V and J are TRBV28 and TRBJ1-4; 8 bases line up with TRBD1. Germline-derived CDR1 and CDR2 are MDHEN and SYDVKM. The V gene end was trimmed by 5 bases and the J gene end by 5 bases; junction bases not matched to a gene: 4. This CDR3 is 14 amino acids long.

The CDR3 protein is CASSYSDGARGYTF. DNA of the CDR3: TGTGCCAGCAGTTACTCGGATGGGGCGCGGGGCTACACCTTC. V gene TRBV6-5 combines with J gene TRBJ1-2, with D possibly matching TRBD1 (5 bases). Germline CDR1 reads MNHEY; CDR2 reads SVGAGI. The CDR3 is 14 residues long. V was shortened by 0 bases and J by 8 bases, with 13 bases between the two germline ends.

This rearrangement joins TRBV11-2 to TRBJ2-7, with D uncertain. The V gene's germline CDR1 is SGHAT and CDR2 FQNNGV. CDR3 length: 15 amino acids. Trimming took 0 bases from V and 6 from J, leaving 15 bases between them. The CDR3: CASSLDGPGAGEQYV. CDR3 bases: TGTGCCAGCAGCTTAGATGGTCCTGGTGCCGGCGAGCAGTACGTC.

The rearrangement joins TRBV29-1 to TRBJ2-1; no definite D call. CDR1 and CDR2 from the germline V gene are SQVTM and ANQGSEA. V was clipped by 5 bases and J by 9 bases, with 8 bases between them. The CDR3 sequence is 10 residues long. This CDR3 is CSVLSGEQFF. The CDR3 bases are TGCAGCGTTTTATCCGGTGAGCAGTTCTTC.

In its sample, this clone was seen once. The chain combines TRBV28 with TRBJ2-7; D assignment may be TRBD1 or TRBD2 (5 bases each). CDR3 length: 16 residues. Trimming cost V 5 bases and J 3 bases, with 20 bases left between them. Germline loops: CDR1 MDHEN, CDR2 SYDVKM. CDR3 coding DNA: TGTGCCAGCAGTACTTCCCCAGGGAGAAGCCTCTACGAGCAGTACTTC. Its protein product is CASSTSPGRSLYEQYF.

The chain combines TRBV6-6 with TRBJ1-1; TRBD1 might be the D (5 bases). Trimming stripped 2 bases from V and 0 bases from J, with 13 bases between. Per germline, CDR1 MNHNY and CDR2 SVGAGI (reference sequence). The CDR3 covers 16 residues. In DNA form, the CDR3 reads TGTGCCAGCAGTTACGACCAGGGCACCTTGAACACTGAAGCTTTCTTT. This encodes CASSYDQGTLNTEAFF.

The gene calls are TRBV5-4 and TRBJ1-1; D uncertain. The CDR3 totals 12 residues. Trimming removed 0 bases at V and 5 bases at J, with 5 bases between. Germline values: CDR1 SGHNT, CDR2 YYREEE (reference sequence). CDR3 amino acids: CASSLGRTEAFF. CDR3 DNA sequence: TGTGCCAGCAGCTTGGGTAGGACTGAAGCTTTCTTT.

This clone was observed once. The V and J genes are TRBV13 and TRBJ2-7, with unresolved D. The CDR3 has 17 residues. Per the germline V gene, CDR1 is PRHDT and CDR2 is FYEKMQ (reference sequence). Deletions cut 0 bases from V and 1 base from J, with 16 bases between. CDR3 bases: TGTGCCAGCAGCTTAGGCCGGGTGGGAACCTTTTCCTACGAGCAGTACTTC. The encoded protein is CASSLGRVGTFSYEQYF.

CDR3 in amino acids: CAWSGFPPPAGDTDTQYF. The CDR3 bases are TGTGCCTGGAGTGGTTTCCCCCCCCCAGCGGGAGACACAGATACGCAGTATTTT. The chain employs TRBV30 and TRBJ2-3, with 8 bases matching TRBD2. This CDR3 spans 18 amino acids. From germline, CDR1 is GTSNPN and CDR2 SVGIG (reference sequence). With V trimmed by 1 base and J by 2 bases, 14 bases remained unmatched.

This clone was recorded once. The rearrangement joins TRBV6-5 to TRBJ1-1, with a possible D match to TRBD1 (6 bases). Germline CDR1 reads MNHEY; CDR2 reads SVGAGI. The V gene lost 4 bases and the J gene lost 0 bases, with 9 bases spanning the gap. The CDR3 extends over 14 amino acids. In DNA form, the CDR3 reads TGTGCCAGCAGTTGGGACAAGTTGAACACTGAAGCTTTCTTT. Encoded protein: CASSWDKLNTEAFF.

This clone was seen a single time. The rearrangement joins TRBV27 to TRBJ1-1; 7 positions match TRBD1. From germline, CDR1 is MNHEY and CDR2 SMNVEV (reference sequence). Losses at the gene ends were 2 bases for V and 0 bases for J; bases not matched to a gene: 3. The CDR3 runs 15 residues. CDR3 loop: CASSLQTGMNTEAFF. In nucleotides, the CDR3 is TGTGCCAGCAGTTTACAGACAGGGATGAACACTGAAGCTTTCTTT.

Here the CDR3 reads CASSEAGTKNIQYF. Here the CDR3 DNA reads TGTGCCAGCAGTGAGGCGGGCACCAAAAACATTCAGTACTTC. The V and J genes are TRBV6-1 and TRBJ2-4, with D tentatively TRBD2 (5 bases). V gave up 3 bases and J gave up 2 bases, with 8 bases separating them. CDR1 is MNHNS and CDR2 is SASEGT in the germline V gene. There are 14 residues in the CDR3.

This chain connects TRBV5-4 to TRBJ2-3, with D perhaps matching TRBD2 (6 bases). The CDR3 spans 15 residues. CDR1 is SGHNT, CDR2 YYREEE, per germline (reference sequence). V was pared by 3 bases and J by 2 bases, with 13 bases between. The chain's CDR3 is CASSSPGTPTDTQYF. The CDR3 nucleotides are TGTGCCAGCAGCTCCCCCGGGACTCCCACAGATACGCAGTATTTT. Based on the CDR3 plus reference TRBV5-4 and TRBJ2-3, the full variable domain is ETGVTQSPTHLIKTRGQQVTLRCSSQSGHNTVSWYQQALGQGPQFIFQYYREEENGRGNFPPRFSGLQFPNYSSELNVNALELDDSALYLCASSSPGTPTDTQYFGPGTRLTVL.

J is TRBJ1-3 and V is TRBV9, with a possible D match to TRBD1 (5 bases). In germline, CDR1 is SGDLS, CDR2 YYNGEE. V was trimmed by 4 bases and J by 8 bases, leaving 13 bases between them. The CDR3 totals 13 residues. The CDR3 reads CASSPDGGDTIYF. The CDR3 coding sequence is TGTGCCAGCAGCCCAGACGGGGGGGACACCATATATTTT.